This TCR beta chain was captured by sequencing in a study of blood T cell repertoires in COVID-19. Some clones are missing from TCRdb's copy, which holds only in-frame ones; the method was immunoSEQ multiplex PCR. Of more than 300,000 clones listed, roughly 90% are singletons. This TCR came from a man aged 18 to 30 who had recovered from COVID-19. Sequencing used peripheral blood.

In nucleotides, the CDR3 is TGTGCCAGCAGTTACCGGACTGTTAACACCGGGGAGCTGTTTTTT. It translates to CASSYRTVNTGELFF. This sequence joins TRBV6-5 and TRBJ2-2; weak D call: TRBD2 (5 bases). The germline V and J ends were trimmed by 2 bases and 2 bases, with 9 bases remaining between them. The CDR3 sequence is 15 residues long. Looked up from germline, CDR1 is MNHEY and CDR2 is SVGAGI.